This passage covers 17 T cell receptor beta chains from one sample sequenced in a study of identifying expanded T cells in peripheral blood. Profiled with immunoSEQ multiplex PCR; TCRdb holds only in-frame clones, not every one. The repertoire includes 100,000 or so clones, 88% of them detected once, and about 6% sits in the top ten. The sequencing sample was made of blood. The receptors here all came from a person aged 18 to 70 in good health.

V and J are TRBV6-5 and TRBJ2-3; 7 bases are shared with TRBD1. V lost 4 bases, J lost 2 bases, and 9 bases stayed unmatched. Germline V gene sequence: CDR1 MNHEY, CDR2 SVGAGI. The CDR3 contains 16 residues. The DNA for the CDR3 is TGTGCCAGCAGTTCAGGGCGACAGGGATCCACAGATACGCAGTATTTT. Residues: CASSSGRQGSTDTQYF.

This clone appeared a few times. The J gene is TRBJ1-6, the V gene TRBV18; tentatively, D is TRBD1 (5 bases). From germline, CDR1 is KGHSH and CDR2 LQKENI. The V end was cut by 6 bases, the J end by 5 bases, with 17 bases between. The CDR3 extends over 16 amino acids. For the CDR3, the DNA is TGTGCCAGCTCGCAAAGAACAGACAGAGATAATTCACCCCTCCACTTT. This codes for CASSQRTDRDNSPLHF.

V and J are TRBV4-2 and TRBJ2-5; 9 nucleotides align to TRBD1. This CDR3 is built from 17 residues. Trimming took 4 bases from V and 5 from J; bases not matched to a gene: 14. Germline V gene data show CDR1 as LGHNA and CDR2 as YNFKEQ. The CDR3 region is CASSPLKQGASIETQYF. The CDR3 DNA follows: TGTGCCAGCAGCCCTTTAAAACAGGGGGCCTCAATTGAGACCCAGTACTTC.

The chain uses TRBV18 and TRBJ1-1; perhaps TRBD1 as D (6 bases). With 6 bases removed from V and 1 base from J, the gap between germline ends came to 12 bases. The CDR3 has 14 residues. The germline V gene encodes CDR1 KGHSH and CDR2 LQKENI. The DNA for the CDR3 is TGTGCCAGCTCGCTAGGACAGCGGAACACTGAAGCTTTCTTT. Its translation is CASSLGQRNTEAFF.

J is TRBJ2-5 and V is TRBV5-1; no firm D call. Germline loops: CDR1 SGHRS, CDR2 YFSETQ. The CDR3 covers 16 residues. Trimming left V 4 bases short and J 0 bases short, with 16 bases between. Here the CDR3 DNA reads TGCGCCAGCAGCCTGGGTTTAACATCCGACCAAGAGACCCAGTACTTC. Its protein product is CASSLGLTSDQETQYF.

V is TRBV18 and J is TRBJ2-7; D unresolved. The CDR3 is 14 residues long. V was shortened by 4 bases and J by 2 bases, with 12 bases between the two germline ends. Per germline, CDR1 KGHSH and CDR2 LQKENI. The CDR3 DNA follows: TGTGCCAGCTCACGGCAGCAGGAAGCCTACGAGCAGTACTTC. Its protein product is CASSRQQEAYEQYF.

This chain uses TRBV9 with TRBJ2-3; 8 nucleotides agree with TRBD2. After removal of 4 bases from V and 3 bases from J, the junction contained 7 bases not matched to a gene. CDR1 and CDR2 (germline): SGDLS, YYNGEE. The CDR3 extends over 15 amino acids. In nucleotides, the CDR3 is TGTGCCAGCAGCCCCCGGGGGGGCCGGACAGATACGCAGTATTTT. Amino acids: CASSPRGGRTDTQYF.

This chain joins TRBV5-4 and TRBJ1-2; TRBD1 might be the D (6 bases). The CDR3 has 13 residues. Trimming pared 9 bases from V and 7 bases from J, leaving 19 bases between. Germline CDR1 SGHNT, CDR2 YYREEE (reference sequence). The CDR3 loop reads CAITLGAGGGYTF. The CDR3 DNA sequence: TGTGCCATCACCCTGGGGGCCGGGGGTGGCTACACCTTC.

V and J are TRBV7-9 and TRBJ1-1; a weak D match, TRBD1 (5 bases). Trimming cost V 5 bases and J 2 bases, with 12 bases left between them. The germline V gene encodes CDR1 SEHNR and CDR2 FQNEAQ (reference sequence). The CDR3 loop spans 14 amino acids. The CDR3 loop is CASSTQTDNTEAFF. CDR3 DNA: TGTGCCAGCAGCACCCAGACAGATAACACTGAAGCTTTCTTT.

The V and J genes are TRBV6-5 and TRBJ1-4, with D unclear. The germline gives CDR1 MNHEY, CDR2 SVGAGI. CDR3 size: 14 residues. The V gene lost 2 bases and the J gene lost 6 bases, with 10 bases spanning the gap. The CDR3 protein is CASSYLRSDEKLFF. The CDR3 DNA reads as TGTGCCAGCAGTTACCTCCGCAGTGATGAAAAACTGTTTTTT.

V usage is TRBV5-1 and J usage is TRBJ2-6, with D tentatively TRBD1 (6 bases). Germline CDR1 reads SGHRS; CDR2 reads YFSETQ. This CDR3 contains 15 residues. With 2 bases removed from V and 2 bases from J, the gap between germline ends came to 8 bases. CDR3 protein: CASSFQGTGANVLTF. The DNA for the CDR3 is TGCGCCAGCAGCTTTCAGGGGACTGGGGCCAACGTCCTGACTTTC.

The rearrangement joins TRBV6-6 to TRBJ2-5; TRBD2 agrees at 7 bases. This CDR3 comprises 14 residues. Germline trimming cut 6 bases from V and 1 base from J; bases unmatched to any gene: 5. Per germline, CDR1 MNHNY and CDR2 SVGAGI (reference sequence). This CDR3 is CASRPSGAQETQYF. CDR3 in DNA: TGTGCCAGCAGGCCAAGCGGGGCCCAAGAGACCCAGTACTTC.

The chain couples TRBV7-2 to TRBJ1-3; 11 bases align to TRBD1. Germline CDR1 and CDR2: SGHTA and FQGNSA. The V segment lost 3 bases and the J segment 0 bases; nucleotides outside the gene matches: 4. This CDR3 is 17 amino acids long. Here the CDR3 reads CASSLGQGVSSGNTIYF. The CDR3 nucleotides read TGTGCCAGCAGCTTGGGACAGGGGGTTTCCTCTGGAAACACCATATATTTT.

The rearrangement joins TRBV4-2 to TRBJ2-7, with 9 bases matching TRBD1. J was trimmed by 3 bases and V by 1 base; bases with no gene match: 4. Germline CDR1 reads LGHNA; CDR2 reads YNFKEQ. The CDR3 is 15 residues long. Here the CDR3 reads CASSQVRQGVYEQYF. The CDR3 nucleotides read TGTGCCAGCAGCCAAGTGAGACAGGGGGTCTACGAGCAGTACTTC.

CDR3 in amino acids: CASSVGRENTEAFF. The CDR3 DNA reads TGTGCCAGCAGCGTAGGCAGGGAAAACACTGAAGCTTTCTTT. This rearrangement joins TRBV9 to TRBJ1-1; D may be TRBD1 (5 bases). The CDR3 has 14 residues. V dropped 0 bases and J dropped 2 bases, with 8 bases sitting between them. Germline CDR1 is SGDLS and CDR2 is YYNGEE.

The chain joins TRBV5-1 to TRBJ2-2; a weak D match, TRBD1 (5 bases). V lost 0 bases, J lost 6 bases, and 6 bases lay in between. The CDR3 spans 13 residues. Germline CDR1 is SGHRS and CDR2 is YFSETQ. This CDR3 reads CASSLEGAGELFF. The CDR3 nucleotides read TGCGCCAGCAGCTTGGAAGGGGCCGGGGAGCTGTTTTTT.

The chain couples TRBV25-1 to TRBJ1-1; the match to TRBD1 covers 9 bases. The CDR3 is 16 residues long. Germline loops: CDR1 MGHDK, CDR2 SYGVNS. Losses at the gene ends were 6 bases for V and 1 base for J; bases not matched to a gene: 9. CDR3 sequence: CASRRRDRDTNTEAFF. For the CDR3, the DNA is TGTGCCAGCAGGCGTCGGGACAGGGACACGAACACTGAAGCTTTCTTT. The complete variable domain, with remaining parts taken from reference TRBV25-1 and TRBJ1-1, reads EADIYQTPRYLVIGTGKKITLECSQTMGHDKMYWYQQDPGMELHLIHYSYGVNSTEKGDLSSESTVSRIRTEHFPLTLESARPSHTSQYLCASRRRDRDTNTEAFFGQGTRLTVV.